Listed here are 9 T cell receptor beta chains from one sample, sequenced in a study of T cells after somatic rescue of genetic block. Libraries were prepared by immunoSEQ multiplex PCR; TCRdb keeps only in-frame clonotypes and omits some of them. The table includes about 63,000 clones, under 95% detected once. Sequenced input: peripheral blood mononuclear cells (PBMCs). These receptors were taken from a man in his forties.

This chain connects TRBV5-1 to TRBJ1-4, with D tentatively TRBD1 (6 bases). The length of the CDR3 is 15 residues. Germline V gene data show CDR1 as SGHRS and CDR2 as YFSETQ. The V end was cut by 4 bases, the J end by 7 bases, with 17 bases between. In DNA, the CDR3 is TGCGCCAGCAGCCCGGGGGGCAGGGTTGGTGAAAAACTGTTTTTT. Translating it yields CASSPGGRVGEKLFF.

This clone was seen a single time. The chain carries TRBV28 and TRBJ1-2, with TRBD1 matching 8 bases. This CDR3 contains 15 residues. The ends lost 6 bases at V and 8 bases at J; junction bases unmatched: 14. Germline CDR1 reads MDHEN; CDR2 reads SYDVKM. For the CDR3, the DNA is TGTGCCAGCAGCGCTTCGGGCAGGGGGCACGCGGGCTACACCTTC. Residues: CASSASGRGHAGYTF.

The chain combines TRBV6-5 with TRBJ2-7; TRBD2 matches 9 bases. Germline CDR1 and CDR2: MNHEY and SVGAGI. V shed 4 bases and J 2 bases; nucleotides not matched to a gene: 9. CDR3 length: 16 residues. The chain's CDR3 is CASSFSATSGAYEQYF. The CDR3 bases are TGTGCCAGCAGTTTCAGTGCGACTAGCGGAGCCTACGAGCAGTACTTC.

Here the CDR3 DNA reads TGTGCTAGTGGTTTGTCTACTCCGGGGCGAACCGGGGAGCTGTTTTTT. Protein product: CASGLSTPGRTGELFF. V and J are TRBV12-5 and TRBJ2-2; D might be TRBD1 or TRBD2, each matching 5 bases. The V end was cut by 2 bases, the J end by 5 bases, with 15 bases between. The CDR3 runs 16 residues. The germline V gene has CDR1 LGHNT and CDR2 FRNRAP.

CDR3 sequence: CAAGGTAPGEQFF. Written as DNA, the CDR3 is TGTGCCGCCGGGGGGACAGCCCCAGGTGAGCAGTTCTTC. The chain couples TRBV5-4 to TRBJ2-1; D is perhaps TRBD1 or TRBD2 (7 bases each). V lost 10 bases, J lost 9 bases, and 20 bases lay in between. The CDR3 is 13 residues long. CDR1 is SGHNT and CDR2 is YYREEE in the germline V gene (reference sequence).

The chain links TRBV11-2 to TRBJ1-4; 9 bases line up with TRBD1. The CDR3 extends over 17 amino acids. CDR1 is SGHAT, CDR2 FQNNGV, per germline. Trimming at V came to 4 bases and at J to 6 bases, leaving 12 bases not matched to a gene. The CDR3 region is CASSSLYPGQGDEKLFF. CDR3 DNA sequence: TGTGCCAGCAGCTCTCTTTATCCGGGACAGGGCGATGAAAAACTGTTTTTT.

The V and J genes are TRBV10-2 and TRBJ2-2; TRBD1 matches 9 bases. Germline loops: CDR1 WSHSY, CDR2 SAAADI. The CDR3 consists of 15 residues. Unmatched junction bases numbered 6, after V lost 5 bases and J lost 5 bases. The CDR3 loop is CASSPLGQGTGELFF. CDR3 sequence (DNA): TGCGCCAGCAGTCCACTTGGACAGGGGACCGGGGAGCTGTTTTTT.

The chain links TRBV5-1 to TRBJ1-2; D ambiguous. The CDR3 sequence is 15 residues long. V dropped 0 bases and J dropped 8 bases, with 17 bases sitting between them. CDR1 is SGHRS and CDR2 is YFSETQ in the germline V gene. The CDR3 loop is CASSLELAGEGGYTF. The CDR3 DNA reads TGCGCCAGCAGCTTGGAACTTGCCGGGGAAGGAGGCTACACCTTC.

The V call is TRBV7-2, the J call TRBJ2-2; 11 positions match TRBD2. CDR3 length: 17 amino acids. V dropped 1 base and J dropped 5; count of bases not matched to a gene: 6. The germline V gene has CDR1 SGHTA and CDR2 FQGNSA. The CDR3 DNA reads as TGTGCCAGCAGCTTAGGTCGGGGACTAGCGGTTACCGGGGAGCTGTTTTTT. This codes for CASSLGRGLAVTGELFF. Drawing the rest from reference TRBV7-2 and TRBJ2-2, the complete variable domain is GAGVSQSPSNKVTEKGKDVELRCDPISGHTALYWYRQSLGQGLEFLIYFQGNSAPDKSGLPSDRFSAERTGGSVSTLTIQRTQQEDSAVYLCASSLGRGLAVTGELFFGEGSRLTVL.